This TCR beta chain is drawn from a study of early stage breast cancer tumors. The wider study: Most invasive tumors, about 75% of the 16, were ER+/PR+/HER2-. Average read coverage per sample was roughly 10-fold. Overall study results and limits: Tumor and normal breast were distinguished via blood comparison in most of the 16 patients.

CDR3 size: 14 residues. V shed 5 bases, J shed 3 bases, and the junction held 6 bases outside the gene matches. Germline CDR1 and CDR2: MNHNS and SASEGT. Profiled with immunoSEQ multiplex PCR; TCRdb holds only in-frame clones, not every one. The sample shows about 19,000 clones, around 82% of them seen only once. To note about this clone: The antigen is unknown.

The source material was blood. This receptor was taken from a person aged 70 to 80 with breast cancer. The chain joins TRBV6-1 to TRBJ2-7, with 8 bases matching TRBD1. The CDR3 region is CASSFPGQVYEQYF. In DNA form, the CDR3 reads TGTGCCAGCAGTTTTCCGGGACAGGTCTACGAGCAGTACTTC.